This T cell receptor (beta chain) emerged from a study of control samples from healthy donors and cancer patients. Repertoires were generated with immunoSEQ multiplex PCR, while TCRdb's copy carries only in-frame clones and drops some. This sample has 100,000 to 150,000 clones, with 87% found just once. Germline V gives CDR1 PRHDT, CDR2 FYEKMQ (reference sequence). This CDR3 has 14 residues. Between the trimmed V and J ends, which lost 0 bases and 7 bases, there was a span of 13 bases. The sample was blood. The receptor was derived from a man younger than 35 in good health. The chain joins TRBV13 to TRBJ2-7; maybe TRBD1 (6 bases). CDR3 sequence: CASSLGPGAGEQYF. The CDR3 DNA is TGTGCCAGCAGCTTAGGCCCAGGGGCAGGGGAGCAGTACTTC. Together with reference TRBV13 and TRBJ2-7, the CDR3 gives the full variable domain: AAGVIQSPRHLIKEKRETATLKCYPIPRHDTVYWYQQGPGQDPQFLISFYEKMQSDKGSIPDRFSAQQFSDYHSELNMSSLELGDSALYFCASSLGPGAGEQYFGPGTRLTVT.